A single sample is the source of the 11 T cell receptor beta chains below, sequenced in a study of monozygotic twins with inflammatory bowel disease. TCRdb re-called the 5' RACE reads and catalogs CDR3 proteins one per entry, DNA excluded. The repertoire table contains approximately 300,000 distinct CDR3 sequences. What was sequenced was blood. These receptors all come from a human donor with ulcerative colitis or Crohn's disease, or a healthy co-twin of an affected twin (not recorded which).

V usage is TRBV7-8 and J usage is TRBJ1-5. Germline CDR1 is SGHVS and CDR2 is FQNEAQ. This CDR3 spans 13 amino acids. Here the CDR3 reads CASSLLQHQPQHF.

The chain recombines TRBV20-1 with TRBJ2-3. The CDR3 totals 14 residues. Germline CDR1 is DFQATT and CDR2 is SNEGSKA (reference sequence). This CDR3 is CSALPISSTDTQYF.

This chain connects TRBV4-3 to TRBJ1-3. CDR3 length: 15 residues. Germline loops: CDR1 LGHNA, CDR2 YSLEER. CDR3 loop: CASSQDPAIGNTIYF.

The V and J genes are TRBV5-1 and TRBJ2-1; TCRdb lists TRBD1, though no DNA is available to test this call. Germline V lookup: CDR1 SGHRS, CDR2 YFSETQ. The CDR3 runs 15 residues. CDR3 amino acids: CASSLGQGAYNEQFF. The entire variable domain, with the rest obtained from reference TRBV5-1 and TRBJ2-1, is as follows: KAGVTQTPRYLIKTRGQQVTLSCSPISGHRSVSWYQQTPGQGLQFLFEYFSETQRNKGNFPGRFSGRQFSNSRSEMNVSTLELGDSALYLCASSLGQGAYNEQFFGPGTRLTVL.

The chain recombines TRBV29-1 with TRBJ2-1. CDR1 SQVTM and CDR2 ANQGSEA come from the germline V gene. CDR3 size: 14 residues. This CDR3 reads CSVVTGSSYNEQFF.

The CDR3 protein is CASSPSVTGSYTEAFF. The chain is built from TRBV7-3 and TRBJ1-1; TCRdb's assignment of TRBD1 cannot be checked, as there is no DNA. Germline-derived CDR1 and CDR2 are SGHTA and FQGTGA. The CDR3 contains 16 residues.

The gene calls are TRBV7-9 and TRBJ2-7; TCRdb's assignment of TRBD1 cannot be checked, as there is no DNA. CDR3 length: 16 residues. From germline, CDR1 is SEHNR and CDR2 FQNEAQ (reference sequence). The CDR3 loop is CASSLGGGTHSYEQYF.

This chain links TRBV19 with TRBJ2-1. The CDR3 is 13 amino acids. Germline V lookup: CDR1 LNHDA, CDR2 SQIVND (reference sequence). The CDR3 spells CASSIARGNEQFF.

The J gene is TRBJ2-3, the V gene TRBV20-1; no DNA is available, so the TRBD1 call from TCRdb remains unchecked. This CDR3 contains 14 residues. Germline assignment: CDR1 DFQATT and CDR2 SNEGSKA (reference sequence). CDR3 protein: CTTRTGYNTDTQYF.

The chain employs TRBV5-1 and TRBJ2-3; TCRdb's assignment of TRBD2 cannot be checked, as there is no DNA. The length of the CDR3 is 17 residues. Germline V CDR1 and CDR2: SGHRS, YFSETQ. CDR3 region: CASSLGGAGAGTDTQYF.

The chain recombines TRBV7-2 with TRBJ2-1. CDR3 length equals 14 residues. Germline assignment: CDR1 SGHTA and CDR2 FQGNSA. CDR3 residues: CASRVPIPYNEQFF.